This T cell receptor beta chain was recorded in a study of blood T cell repertoires in COVID-19. Study context: PBMCs, B-cell-depleted T cells, or T cells provided the cDNA or gDNA that made up the material.

Trimming took 5 bases from V and 7 from J, leaving 11 bases between them. CDR3 size: 12 residues. CDR1 and CDR2 (germline): MDHEN, SYDVKM. In the source study's methods: For nucleated cells, counts were estimated from reference gene primer amplification. The method was immunoSEQ multiplex PCR; TCRdb's version includes in-frame clones alone and lacks a portion of them. The DNA gave D and trimming, while V, J and clone size come from that table. The repertoire has 100,000 or so clones, 84% of them found once; the top ten carry less than 2%. The sequencing input was peripheral blood. This chain connects TRBV28 to TRBJ1-2; unclear D gene. The TCR sequence derives from a man aged 70-80 years with active or convalescent COVID-19. CDR3 DNA: TGTGCCAGCAGTCCTCCCGCGGGTGGCTACACCTTC. Its translation is CASSPPAGGYTF.